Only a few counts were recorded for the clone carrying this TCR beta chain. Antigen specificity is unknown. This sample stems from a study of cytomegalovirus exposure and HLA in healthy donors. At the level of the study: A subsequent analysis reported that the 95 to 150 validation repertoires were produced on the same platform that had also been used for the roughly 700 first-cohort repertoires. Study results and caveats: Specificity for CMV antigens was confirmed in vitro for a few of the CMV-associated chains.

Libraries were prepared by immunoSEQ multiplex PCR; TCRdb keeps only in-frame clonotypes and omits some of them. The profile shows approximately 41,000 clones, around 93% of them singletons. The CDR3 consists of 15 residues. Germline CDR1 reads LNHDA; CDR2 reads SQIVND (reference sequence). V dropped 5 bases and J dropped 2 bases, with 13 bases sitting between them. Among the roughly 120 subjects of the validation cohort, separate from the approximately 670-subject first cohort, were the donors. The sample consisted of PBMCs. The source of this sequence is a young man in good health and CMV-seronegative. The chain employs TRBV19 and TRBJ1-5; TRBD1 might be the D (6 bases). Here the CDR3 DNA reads TGTGCCAGTAGTCCTACAGGGCCTCGCAATCAGCCCCAGCATTTT. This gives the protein CASSPTGPRNQPQHF.